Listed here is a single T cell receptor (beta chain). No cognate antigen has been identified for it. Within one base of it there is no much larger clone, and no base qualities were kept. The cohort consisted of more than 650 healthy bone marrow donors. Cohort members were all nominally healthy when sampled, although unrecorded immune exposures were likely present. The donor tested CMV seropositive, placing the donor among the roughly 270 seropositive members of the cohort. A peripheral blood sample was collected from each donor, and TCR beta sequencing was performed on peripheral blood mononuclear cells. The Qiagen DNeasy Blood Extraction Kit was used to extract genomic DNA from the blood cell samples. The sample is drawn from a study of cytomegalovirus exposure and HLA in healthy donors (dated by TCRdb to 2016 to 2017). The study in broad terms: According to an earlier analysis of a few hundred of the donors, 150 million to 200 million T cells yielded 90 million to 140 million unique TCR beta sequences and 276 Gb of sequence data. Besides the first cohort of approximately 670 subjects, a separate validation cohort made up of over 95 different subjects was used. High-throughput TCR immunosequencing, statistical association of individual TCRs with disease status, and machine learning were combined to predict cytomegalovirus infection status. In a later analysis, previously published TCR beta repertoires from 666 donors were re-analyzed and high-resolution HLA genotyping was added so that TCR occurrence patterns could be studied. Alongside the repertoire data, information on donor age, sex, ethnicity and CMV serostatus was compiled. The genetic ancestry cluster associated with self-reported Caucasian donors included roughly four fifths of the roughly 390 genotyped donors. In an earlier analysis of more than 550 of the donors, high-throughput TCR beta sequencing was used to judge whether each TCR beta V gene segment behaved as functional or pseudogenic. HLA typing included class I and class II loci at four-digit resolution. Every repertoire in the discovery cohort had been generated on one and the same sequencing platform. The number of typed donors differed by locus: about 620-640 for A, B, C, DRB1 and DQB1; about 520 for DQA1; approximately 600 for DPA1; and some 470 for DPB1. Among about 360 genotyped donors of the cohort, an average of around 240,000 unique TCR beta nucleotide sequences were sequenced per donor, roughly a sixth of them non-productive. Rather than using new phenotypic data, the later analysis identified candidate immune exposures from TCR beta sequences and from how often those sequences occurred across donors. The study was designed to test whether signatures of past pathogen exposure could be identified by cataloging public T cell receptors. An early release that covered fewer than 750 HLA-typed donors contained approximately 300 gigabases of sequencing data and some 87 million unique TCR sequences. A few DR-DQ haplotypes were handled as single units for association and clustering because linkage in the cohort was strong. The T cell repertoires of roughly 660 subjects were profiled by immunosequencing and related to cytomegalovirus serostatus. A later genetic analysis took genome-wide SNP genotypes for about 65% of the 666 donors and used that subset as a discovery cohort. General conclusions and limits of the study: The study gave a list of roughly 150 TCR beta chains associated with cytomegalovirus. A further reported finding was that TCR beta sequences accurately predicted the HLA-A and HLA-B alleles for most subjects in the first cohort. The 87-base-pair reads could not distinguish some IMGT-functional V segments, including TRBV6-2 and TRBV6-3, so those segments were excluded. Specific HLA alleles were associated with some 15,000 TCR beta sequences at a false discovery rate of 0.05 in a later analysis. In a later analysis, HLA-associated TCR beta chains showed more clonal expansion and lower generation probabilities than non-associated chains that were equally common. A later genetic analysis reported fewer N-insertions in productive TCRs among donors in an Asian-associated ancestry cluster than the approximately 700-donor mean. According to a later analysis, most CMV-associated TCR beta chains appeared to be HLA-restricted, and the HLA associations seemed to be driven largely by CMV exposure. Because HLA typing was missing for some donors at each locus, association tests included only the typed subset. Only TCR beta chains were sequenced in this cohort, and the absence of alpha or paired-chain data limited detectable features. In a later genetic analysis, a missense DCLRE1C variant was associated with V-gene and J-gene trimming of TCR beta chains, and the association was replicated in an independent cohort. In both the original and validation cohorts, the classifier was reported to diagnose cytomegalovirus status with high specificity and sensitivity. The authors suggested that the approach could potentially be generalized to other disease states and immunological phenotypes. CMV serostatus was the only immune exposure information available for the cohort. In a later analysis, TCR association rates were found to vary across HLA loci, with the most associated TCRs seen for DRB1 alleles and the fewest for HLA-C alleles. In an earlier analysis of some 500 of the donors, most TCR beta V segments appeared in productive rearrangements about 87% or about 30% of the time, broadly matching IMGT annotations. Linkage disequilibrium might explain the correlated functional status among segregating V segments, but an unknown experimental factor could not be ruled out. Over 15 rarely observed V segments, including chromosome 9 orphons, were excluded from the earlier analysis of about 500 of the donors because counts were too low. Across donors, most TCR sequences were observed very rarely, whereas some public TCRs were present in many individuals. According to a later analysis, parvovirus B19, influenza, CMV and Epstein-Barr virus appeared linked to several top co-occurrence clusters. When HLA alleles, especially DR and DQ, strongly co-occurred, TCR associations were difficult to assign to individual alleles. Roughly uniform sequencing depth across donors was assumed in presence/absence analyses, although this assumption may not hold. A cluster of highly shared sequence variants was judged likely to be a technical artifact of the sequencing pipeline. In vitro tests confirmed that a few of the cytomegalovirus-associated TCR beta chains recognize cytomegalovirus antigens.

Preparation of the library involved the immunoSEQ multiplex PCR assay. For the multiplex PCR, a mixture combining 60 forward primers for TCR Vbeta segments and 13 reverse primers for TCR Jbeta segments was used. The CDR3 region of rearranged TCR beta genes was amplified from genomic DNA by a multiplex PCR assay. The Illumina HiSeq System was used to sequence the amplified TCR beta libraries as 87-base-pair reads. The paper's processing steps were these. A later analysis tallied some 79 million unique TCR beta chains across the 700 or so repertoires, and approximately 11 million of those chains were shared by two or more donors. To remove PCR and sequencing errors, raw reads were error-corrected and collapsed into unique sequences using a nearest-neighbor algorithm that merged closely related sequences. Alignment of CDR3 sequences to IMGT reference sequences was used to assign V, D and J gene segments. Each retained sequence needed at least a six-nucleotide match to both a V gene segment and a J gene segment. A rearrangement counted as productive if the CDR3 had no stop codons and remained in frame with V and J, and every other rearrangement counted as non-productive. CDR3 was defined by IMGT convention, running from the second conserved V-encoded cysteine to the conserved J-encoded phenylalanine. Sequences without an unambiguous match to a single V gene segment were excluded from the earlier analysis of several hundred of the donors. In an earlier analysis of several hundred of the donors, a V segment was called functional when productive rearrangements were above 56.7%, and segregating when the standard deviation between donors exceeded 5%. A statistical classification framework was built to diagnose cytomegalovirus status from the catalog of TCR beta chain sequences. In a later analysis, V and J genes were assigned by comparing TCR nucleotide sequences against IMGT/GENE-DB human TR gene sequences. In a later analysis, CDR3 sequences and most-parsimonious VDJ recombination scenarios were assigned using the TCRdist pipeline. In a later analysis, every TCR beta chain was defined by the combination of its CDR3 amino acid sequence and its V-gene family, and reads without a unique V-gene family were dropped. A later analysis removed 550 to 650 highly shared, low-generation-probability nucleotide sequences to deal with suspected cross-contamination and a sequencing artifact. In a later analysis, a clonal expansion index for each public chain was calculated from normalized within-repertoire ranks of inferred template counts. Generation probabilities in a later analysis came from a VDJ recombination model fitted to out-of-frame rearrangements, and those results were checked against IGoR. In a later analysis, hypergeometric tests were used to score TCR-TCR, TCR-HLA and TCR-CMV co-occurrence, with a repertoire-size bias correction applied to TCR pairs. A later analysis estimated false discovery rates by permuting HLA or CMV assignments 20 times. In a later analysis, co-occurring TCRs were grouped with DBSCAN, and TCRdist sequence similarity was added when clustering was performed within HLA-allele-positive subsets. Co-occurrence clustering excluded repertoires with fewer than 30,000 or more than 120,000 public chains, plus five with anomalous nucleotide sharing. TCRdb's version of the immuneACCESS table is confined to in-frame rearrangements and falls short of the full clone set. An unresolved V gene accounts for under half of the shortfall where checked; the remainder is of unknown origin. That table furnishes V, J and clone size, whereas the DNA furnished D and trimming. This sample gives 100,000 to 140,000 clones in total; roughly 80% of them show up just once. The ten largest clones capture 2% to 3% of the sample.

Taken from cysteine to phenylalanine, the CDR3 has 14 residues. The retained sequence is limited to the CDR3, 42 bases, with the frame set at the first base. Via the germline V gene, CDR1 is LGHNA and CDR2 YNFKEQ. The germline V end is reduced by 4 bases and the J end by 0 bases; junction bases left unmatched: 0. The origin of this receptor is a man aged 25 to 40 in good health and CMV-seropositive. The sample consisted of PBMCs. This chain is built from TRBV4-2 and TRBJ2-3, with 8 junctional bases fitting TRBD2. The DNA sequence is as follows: TGTGCCAGCAGCCTAGCGGGGAGCACAGATACGCAGTATTTT. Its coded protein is CASSLAGSTDTQYF.